A single T cell receptor beta chain is shown here with its context. As originally analysed: Amplification with reference gene primers provided the estimates of nucleated cell counts. Using immunoSEQ multiplex PCR, the repertoire was profiled, and TCRdb retains in-frame clones only, with some absent. Clone size and the V and J calls come from that table; the DNA yielded D and trimming. The sample contains some 110,000 clones, around 90% of which appear only once. This sample is drawn from a study of blood T cell repertoires in COVID-19. About the study: The United States, Italy and Spain provided the acute and convalescent COVID-19 samples.

Sequencing was done on a sample of peripheral blood. The clonotype originates from a human donor in a cohort sampled during active COVID-19.

The CDR3 region has the DNA TGCGCCAGCACAGGGGGGACGGTCTCCCCCTTTTACGAGCAGTACTTC. Its translation is CASTGGTVSPFYEQYF. The chain employs TRBV5-1 and TRBJ2-7; perhaps TRBD1 as D (7 bases). The CDR3 consists of 16 residues. Germline-derived CDR1 and CDR2 are SGHRS and YFSETQ. The ends were cut back, 6 bases at V and 4 bases at J, with 23 bases in the middle.